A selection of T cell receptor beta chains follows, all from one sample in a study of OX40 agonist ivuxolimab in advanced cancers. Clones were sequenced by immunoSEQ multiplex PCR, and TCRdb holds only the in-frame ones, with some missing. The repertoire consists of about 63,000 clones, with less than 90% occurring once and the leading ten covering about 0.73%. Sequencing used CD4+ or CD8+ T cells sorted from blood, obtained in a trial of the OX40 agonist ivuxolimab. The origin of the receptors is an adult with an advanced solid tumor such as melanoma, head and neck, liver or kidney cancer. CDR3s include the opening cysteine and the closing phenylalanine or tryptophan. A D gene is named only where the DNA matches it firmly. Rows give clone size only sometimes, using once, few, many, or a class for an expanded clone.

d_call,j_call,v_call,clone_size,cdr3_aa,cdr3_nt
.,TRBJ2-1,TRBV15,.,CATSDDRKPYNEQFF,TGTGCCACCAGCGACGACAGAAAACCCTACAATGAGCAGTTCTTC
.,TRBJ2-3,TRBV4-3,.,CASSQDWTTAVDTQYF,TGCGCCAGCAGCCAAGATTGGACCACAGCGGTAGATACGCAGTATTTT
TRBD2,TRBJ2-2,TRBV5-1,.,CASSPTAGGNTGELFF,TGCGCCAGCAGCCCTACGGCGGGAGGGAACACCGGGGAGCTGTTTTTT
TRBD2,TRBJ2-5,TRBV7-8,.,CASNPLPASGRWETQYF,TGTGCCAGCAACCCGCTCCCGGCTAGCGGGAGGTGGGAGACCCAGTACTTC
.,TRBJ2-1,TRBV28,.,CASSFERFSYNEQFF,TGTGCCAGCAGTTTTGAGCGGTTCTCCTACAATGAGCAGTTCTTC
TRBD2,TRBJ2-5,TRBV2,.,CASGVAGGPVETQYF,TGTGCCAGCGGGGTAGCGGGAGGGCCGGTGGAGACCCAGTACTTC
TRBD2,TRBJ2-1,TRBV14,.,CASSKFTSGRAGDNEQFF,TGTGCCAGCAGCAAATTTACTAGCGGGAGGGCCGGAGACAATGAGCAGTTCTTC
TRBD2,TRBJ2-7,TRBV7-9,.,CASSLALAGASYEQYF,TGTGCCAGCAGCTTAGCCTTGGCGGGAGCGTCTTACGAGCAGTACTTC
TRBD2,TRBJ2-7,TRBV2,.,CASSPGLAGSEQYF,TGTGCCAGCAGTCCCGGACTAGCGGGAAGCGAGCAGTACTTC
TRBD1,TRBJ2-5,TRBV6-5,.,CASRLQGTETQYF,TGTGCCAGCAGGCTACAGGGGACAGAGACCCAGTACTTC
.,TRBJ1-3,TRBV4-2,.,CASSQDGNSGNTIYF,TGTGCCAGCAGCCAAGACGGCAACTCTGGAAACACCATATATTTT
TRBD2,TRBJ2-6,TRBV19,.,CASTGGGPSGANVLTF,TGTGCCAGTACGGGGGGAGGGCCTTCTGGGGCCAACGTCCTGACTTTC
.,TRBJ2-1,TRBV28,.,CASSSGGGTYNEQFF,TGTGCCAGCAGCTCAGGAGGGGGTACCTACAATGAGCAGTTCTTC
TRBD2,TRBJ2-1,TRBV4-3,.,CASSRTLAGANEQFF,TGCGCCAGCAGCCGAACACTAGCGGGAGCCAATGAGCAGTTCTTC
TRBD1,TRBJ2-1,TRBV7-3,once,CASSPDRSSYNEQFF,TGTGCCAGCAGCCCGGACAGGAGCTCCTACAATGAGCAGTTCTTC
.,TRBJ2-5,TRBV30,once,CAWSPDSNGETQYF,TGTGCCTGGAGCCCCGACAGCAATGGGGAGACCCAGTACTTC
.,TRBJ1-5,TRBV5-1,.,CASSLWIGQPQHF,TGCGCCAGCAGCTTGTGGATCGGACAGCCCCAGCATTTT
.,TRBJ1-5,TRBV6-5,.,CASKRKARGGQPQHF,TGTGCCAGCAAACGAAAGGCCAGGGGAGGTCAGCCCCAGCATTTT
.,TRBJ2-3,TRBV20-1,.,CSSDTQYF,TGCAGCTCAGATACGCAGTATTTT
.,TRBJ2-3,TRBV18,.,CASSPPAAYTQYF,TGTGCCAGCTCACCACCGGCGGCATATACGCAGTATTTT
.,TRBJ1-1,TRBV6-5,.,CASSYSTIEAFF,TGTGCCAGCAGTTACTCGACAATTGAAGCTTTCTTT
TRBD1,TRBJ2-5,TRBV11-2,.,CASSLGTRGPKTQYF,TGTGCCAGCAGCTTAGGGACAAGGGGGCCGAAGACCCAGTACTTC
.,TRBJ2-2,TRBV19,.,CASNYRRTGELFF,TGTGCCAGTAACTACAGGAGGACCGGGGAGCTGTTTTTT
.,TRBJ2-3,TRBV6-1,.,CASRPESGVSDTQYF,TGTGCCAGCAGACCAGAATCCGGGGTTTCAGATACGCAGTATTTT
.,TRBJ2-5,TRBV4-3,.,CASSQDLGKETQYF,TGCGCCAGCAGCCAAGATCTCGGTAAAGAGACCCAGTACTTC
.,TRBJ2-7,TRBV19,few,CASSPPGAYYEQYF,TGTGCCAGTAGTCCTCCCGGGGCCTACTACGAGCAGTACTTC
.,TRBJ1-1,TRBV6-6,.,CASSTLEAGGTEAFF,TGTGCCAGCAGTACCCTGGAGGCCGGGGGCACTGAAGCTTTCTTT
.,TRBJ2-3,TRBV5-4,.,CASSLASSPADTQYF,TGTGCCAGCAGCTTGGCCTCTAGCCCCGCAGATACGCAGTATTTT
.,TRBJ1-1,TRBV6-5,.,CASSYSSLRGNTEAFF,TGTGCCAGCAGTTACTCGTCACTCAGGGGGAACACTGAAGCTTTCTTT
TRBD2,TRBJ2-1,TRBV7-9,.,CASSRGLAGFNEQFF,TGTGCCAGCAGCCGGGGACTAGCGGGGTTCAATGAGCAGTTCTTC
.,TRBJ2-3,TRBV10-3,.,CAISERGDTQYF,TGTGCCATCAGTGAAAGGGGAGATACGCAGTATTTT
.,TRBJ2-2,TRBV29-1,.,CSVEARGNTGELFF,TGCAGCGTTGAAGCCAGGGGGAACACCGGGGAGCTGTTTTTT
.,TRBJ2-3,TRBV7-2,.,CASSLDLRDHTQYF,TGTGCCAGCAGCTTAGATTTGCGGGATCATACGCAGTATTTT
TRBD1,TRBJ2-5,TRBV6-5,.,CASSYSPGGRETQYF,TGTGCCAGCAGTTATTCACCAGGGGGCCGAGAGACCCAGTACTTC
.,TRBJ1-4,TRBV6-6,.,CASSSGNEKLFF,TGTGCCAGCAGTTCGGGTAATGAAAAACTGTTTTTT
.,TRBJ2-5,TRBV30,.,CAWSVKETQYF,TGTGCCTGGAGTGTCAAAGAGACCCAGTACTTC
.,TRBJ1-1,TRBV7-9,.,CASASWDGANTEAFF,TGTGCCAGCGCATCCTGGGACGGGGCGAACACTGAAGCTTTCTTT
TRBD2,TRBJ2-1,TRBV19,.,CASSALAARSYNEQFF,TGTGCCAGTAGTGCACTAGCGGCTAGATCCTACAATGAGCAGTTCTTC
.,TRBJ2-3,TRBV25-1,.,CASSGVVTDTQYF,TGTGCCAGCAGTGGGGTCGTCACAGATACGCAGTATTTT
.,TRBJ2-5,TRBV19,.,CASSISRERTQYF,TGTGCCAGTAGTATAAGTCGGGAGAGGACCCAGTACTTC
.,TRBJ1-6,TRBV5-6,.,CASSVRDGNYSPLHF,TGTGCCAGCAGCGTCCGGGACGGGAATTATTCACCCCTCCACTTT